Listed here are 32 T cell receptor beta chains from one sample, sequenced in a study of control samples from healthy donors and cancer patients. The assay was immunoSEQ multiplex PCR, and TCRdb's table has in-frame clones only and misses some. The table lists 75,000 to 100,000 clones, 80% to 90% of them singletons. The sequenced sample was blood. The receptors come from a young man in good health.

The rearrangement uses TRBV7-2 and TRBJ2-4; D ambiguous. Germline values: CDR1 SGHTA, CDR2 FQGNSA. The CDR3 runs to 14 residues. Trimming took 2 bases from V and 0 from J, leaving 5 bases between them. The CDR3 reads CASSLWQAKNIQYF. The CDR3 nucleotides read TGTGCCAGCAGCTTATGGCAAGCCAAAAACATTCAGTACTTC.

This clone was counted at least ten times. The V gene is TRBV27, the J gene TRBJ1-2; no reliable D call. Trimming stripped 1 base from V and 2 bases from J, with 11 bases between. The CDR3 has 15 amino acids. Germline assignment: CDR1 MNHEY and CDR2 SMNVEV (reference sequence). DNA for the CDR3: TGTGCCAGCAGTTTATTTGCCGGGGAGAACTATGGCTACACCTTC. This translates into CASSLFAGENYGYTF.

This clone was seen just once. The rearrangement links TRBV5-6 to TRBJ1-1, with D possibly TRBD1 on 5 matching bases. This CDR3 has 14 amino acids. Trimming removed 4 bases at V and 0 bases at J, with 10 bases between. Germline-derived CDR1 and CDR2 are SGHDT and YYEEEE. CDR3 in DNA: TGTGCCAGCAGCCTGACAGACCTGAACACTGAAGCTTTCTTT. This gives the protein CASSLTDLNTEAFF. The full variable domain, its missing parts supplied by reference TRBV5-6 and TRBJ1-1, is DAGVTQSPTHLIKTRGQQVTLRCSPKSGHDTVSWYQQALGQGPQFIFQYYEEEERQRGNFPDRFSGHQFPNYSSELNVNALLLGDSALYLCASSLTDLNTEAFFGQGTRLTVV.

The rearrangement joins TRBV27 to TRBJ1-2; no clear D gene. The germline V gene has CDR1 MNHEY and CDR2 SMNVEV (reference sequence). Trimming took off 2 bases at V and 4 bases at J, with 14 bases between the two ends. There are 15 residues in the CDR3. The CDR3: CASSLSVEGFYGYTF. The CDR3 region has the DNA TGTGCCAGCAGTTTAAGCGTCGAGGGTTTCTATGGCTACACCTTC.

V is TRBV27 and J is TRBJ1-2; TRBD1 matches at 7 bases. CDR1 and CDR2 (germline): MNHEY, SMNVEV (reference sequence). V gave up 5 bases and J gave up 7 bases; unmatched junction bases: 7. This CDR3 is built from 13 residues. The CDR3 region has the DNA TGTGCCAGCAGTCCAAGACAGGGAGTTGGCTACACCTTC. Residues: CASSPRQGVGYTF.

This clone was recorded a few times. CDR3 sequence: CAWRGYIGGNTEAFF. The CDR3, as DNA: TGTGCCTGGAGAGGTTATATTGGGGGGAACACTGAAGCTTTCTTT. V is TRBV30 and J is TRBJ1-1; perhaps TRBD1 as D (5 bases). The germline V and J ends were trimmed by 3 bases and 1 base, with 15 bases remaining between them. Germline V gene data show CDR1 as GTSNPN and CDR2 as SVGIG (reference sequence). The CDR3 sequence is 15 residues long. Together with reference TRBV30 and TRBJ1-1, the CDR3 gives the full variable domain: SQTIHQWPATLVQPVGSPLSLECTVEGTSNPNLYWYRQAAGRGLQLLFYSVGIGQISSEVPQNLSASRPQDRQFILSSKKLLLSDSGFYLCAWRGYIGGNTEAFFGQGTRLTVV.

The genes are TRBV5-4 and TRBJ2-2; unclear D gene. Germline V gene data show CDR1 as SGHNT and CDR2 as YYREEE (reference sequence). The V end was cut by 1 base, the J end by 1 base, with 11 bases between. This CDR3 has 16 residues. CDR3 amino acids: CASSLLIGRNTGELFF. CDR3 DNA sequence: TGTGCCAGCAGCTTGTTAATCGGCCGGAACACCGGGGAGCTGTTTTTT.

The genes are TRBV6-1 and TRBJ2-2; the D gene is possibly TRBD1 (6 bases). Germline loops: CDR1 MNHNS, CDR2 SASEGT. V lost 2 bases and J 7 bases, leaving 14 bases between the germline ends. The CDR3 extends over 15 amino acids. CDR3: CASSERHRAVGELFF. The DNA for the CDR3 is TGTGCCAGCAGTGAACGGCACAGGGCTGTCGGGGAGCTGTTTTTT.

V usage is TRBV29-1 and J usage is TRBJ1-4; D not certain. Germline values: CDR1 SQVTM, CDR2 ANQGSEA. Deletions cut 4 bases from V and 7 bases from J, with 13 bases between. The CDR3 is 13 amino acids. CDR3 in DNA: TGCAGCGTTGTAGAGGGTAGAGGTGAAAAACTGTTTTTT. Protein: CSVVEGRGEKLFF.

The CDR3 reads CASRRMGGGSDTQYF. The CDR3 DNA reads as TGTGCCAGCAGAAGAATGGGGGGAGGCTCAGATACGCAGTATTTT. V gene TRBV7-3 combines with J gene TRBJ2-3, with a tentative D call TRBD2 (6 bases). CDR1 SGHTA and CDR2 FQGTGA come from the germline V gene. This CDR3 region has 15 residues. Trimming cost V 6 bases and J 4 bases, with 17 bases left between them.

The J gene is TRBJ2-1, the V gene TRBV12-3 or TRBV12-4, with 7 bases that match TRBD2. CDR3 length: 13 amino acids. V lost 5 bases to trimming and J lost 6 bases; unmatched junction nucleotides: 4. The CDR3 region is CASSVGRGNEQFF. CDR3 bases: TGTGCCAGCAGTGTTGGGAGGGGCAATGAGCAGTTCTTC.

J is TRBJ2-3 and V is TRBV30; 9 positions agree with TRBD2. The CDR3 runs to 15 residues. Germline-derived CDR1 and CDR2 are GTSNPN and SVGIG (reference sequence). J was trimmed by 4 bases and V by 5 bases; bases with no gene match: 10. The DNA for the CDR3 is TGTGCCTGGGGACTAGCGTTGGCCGGCGCAGATACGCAGTATTTT. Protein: CAWGLALAGADTQYF.

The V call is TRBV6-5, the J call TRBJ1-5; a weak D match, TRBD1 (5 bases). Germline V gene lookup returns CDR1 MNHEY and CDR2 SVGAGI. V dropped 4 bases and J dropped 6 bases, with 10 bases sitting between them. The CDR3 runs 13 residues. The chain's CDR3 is CASSLSRAQPQHF. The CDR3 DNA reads TGTGCCAGCAGTTTAAGCAGGGCTCAGCCCCAGCATTTT.

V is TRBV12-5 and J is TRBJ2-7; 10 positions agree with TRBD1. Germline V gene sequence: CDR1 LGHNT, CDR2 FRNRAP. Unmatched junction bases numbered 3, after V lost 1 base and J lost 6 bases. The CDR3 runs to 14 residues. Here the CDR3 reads CASGLGTGGGEQYF. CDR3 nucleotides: TGTGCTAGTGGTTTGGGGACAGGGGGAGGCGAGCAGTACTTC.

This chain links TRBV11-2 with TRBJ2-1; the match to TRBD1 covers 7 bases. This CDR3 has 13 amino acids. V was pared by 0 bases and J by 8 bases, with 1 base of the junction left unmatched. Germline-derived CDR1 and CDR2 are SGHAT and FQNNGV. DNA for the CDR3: TGTGCCAGCAGCTTAGATAGGGGGCATGAGCAGTTCTTC. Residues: CASSLDRGHEQFF.

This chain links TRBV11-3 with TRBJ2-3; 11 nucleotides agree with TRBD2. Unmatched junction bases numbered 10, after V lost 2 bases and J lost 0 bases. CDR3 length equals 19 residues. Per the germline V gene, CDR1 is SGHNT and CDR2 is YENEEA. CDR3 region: CASSLRLAGGDSSTDTQYF. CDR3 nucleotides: TGTGCCAGCAGCTTAAGGCTAGCGGGAGGAGATTCTAGCACAGATACGCAGTATTTT.

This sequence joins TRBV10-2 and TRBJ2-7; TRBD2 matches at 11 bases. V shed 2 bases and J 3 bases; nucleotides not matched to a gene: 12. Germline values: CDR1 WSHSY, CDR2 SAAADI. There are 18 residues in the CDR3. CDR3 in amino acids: CASSELLGGTSGFYEQYF. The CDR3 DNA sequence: TGCGCCAGCAGTGAGCTCCTTGGTGGGACTAGCGGATTCTACGAGCAGTACTTC.

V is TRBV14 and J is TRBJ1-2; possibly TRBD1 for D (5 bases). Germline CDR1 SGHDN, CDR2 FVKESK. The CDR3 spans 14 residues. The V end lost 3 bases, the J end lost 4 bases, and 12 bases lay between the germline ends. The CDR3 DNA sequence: TGTGCCAGCAGCCATAGGGACGGGTTCTATGGCTACACCTTC. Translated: CASSHRDGFYGYTF.

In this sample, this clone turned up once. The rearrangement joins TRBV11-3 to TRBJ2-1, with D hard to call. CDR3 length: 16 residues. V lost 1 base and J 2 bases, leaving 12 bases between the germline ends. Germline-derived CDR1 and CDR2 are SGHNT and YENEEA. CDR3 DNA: TGTGCCAGCAGCTTAGTAGTATTGAGCCCCTACAATGAGCAGTTCTTC. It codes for CASSLVVLSPYNEQFF.

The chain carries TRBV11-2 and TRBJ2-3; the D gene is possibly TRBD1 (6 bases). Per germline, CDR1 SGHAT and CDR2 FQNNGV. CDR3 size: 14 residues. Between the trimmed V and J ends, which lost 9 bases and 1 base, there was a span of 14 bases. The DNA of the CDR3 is TGTGCCAGTAGTCGGGACACAGGCACAGATACGCAGTATTTT. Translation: CASSRDTGTDTQYF.

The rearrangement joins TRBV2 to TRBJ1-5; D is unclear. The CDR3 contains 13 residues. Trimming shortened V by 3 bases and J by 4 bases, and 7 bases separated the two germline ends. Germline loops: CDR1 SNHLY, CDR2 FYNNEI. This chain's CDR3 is CASSDDRNQPQHF. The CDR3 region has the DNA TGTGCCAGCAGTGATGATAGAAATCAGCCCCAGCATTTT.

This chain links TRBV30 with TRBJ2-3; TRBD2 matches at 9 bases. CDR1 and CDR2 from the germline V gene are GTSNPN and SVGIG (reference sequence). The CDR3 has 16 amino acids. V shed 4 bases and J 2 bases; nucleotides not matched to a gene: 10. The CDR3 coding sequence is TGTGCCTGGACCCTCGGGCTAGCGGGACTCACAGATACGCAGTATTTT. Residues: CAWTLGLAGLTDTQYF.

CDR3 protein: CASRNGLAGGGDTQYF. CDR3 sequence (DNA): TGTGCCAGCAGGAACGGACTAGCGGGAGGGGGAGATACGCAGTATTTT. This chain connects TRBV7-9 to TRBJ2-3; the match to TRBD2 covers 15 bases. The CDR3 is made up of 16 amino acids. The trim removed 6 bases at V and 5 bases at J, leaving 6 bases unmatched. Germline V lookup: CDR1 SEHNR, CDR2 FQNEAQ (reference sequence).

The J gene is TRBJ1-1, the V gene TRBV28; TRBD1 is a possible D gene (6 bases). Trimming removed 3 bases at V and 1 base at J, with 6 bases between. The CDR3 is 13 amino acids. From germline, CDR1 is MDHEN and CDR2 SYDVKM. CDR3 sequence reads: CASSLTGNTEAFF. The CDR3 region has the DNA TGTGCCAGCAGTTTGACAGGGAACACTGAAGCTTTCTTT.

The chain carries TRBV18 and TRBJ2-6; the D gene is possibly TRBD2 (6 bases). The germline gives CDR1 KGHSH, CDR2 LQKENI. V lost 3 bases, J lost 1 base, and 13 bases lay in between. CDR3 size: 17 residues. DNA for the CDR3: TGTGCCAGCTCACCTCCGGGACTGTTATCTGGGGCCAACGTCCTGACTTTC. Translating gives CASSPPGLLSGANVLTF. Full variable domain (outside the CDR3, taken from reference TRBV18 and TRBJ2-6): NAGVMQNPRHLVRRRGQEARLRCSPMKGHSHVYWYRQLPEEGLKFMVYLQKENIIDESGMPKERFSAEFPKEGPSILRIQQVVRGDSAAYFCASSPPGLLSGANVLTFGAGSRLTVL.

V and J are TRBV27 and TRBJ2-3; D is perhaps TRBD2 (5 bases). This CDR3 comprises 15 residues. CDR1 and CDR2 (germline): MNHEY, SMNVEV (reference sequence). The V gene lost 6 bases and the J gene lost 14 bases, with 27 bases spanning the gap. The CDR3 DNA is TGTGCCAGCAGCATCCTCGCTGGACTTTCTTTTGGGAGGTATTTT. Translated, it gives CASSILAGLSFGRYF.

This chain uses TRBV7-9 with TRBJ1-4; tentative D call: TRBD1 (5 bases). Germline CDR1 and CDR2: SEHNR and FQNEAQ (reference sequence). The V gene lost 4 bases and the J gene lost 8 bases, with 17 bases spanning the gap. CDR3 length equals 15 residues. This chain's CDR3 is CASSSLRTRGEKLFF. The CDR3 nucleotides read TGTGCCAGCAGCTCGTTGAGGACAAGGGGCGAAAAACTGTTTTTT.

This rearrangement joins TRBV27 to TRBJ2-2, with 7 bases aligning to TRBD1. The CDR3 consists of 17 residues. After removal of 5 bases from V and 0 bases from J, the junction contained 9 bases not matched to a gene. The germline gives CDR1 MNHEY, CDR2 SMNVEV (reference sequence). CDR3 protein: CASSPLKGAPNTGELFF. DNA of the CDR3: TGTGCCAGCAGTCCACTAAAGGGGGCTCCGAACACCGGGGAGCTGTTTTTT.

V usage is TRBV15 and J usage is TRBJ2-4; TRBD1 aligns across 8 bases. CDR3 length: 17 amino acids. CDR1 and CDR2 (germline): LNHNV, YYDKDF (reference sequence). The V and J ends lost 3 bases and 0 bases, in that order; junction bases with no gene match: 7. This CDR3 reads CATSSLRQGLAKNIQYF. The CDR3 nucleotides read TGTGCCACCAGCAGTCTCCGACAGGGGCTAGCCAAAAACATTCAGTACTTC.

CDR3 sequence (DNA): TGTGCCAGCAGCCGGGTTCCTGCGGGAGGCCTCTCCTACAATGAGCAGTTCTTC. Translating it yields CASSRVPAGGLSYNEQFF. The chain is built from TRBV7-3 and TRBJ2-1; 8 bases line up with TRBD2. Germline CDR1 SGHTA, CDR2 FQGTGA. V lost 5 bases, J lost 0 bases, and 12 bases stayed unmatched. CDR3 length: 18 residues.

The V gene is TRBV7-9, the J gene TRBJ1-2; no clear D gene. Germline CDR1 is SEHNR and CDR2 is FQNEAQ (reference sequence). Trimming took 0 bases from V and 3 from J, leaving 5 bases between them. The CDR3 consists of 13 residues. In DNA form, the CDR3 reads TGTGCCAGCAGCTTAGCCCAGGACTATGGCTACACCTTC. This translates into CASSLAQDYGYTF.

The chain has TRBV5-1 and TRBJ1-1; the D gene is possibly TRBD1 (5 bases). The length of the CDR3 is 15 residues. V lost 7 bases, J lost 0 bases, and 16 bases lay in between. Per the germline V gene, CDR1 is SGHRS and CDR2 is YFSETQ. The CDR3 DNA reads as TGCGCCAGCTCGAGGGGCCAGGGTTTGAACACTGAAGCTTTCTTT. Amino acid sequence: CASSRGQGLNTEAFF.